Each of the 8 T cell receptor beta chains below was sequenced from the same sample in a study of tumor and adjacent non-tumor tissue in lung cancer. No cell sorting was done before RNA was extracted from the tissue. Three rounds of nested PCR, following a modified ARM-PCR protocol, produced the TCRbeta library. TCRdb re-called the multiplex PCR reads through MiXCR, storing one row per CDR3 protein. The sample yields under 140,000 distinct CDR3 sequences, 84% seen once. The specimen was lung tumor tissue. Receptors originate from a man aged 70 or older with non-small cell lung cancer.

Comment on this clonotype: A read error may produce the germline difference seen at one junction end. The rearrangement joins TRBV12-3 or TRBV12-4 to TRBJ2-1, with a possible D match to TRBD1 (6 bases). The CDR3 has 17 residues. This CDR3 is CVSSLGQSVTYHNEQFF. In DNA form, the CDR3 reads TGTGTCAGCAGTTTAGGACAGTCGGTTACTTACCACAATGAGCAGTTCTTC.

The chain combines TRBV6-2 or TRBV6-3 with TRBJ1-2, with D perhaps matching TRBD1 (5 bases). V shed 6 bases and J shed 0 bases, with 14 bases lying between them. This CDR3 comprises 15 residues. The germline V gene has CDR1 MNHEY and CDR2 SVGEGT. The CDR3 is CASSQMTVPNYGYTF. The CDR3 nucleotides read TGTGCCAGCAGCCAAATGACAGTTCCTAACTATGGCTACACCTTC.

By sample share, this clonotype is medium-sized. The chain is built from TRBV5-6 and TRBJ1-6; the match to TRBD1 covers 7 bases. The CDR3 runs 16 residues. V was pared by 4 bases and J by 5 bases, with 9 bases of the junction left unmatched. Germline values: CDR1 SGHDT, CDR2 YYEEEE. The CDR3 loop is CASSSLGGSDNSPLHF. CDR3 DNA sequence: TGTGCCAGCAGCAGCCTAGGGGGCTCGGATAATTCACCCCTCCACTTT.

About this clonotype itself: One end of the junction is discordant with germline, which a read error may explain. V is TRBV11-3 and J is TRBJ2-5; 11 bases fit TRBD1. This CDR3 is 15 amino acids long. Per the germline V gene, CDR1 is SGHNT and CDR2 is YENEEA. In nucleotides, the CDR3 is TGTACCAGCAGCCAAGGACAGGGGGCACATGTAACCCAGTACTTC. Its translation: CTSSQGQGAHVTQYF.

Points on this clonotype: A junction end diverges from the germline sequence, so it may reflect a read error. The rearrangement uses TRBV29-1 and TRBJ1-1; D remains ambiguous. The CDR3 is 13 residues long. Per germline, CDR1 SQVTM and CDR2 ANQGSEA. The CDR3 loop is CSVGGDGYTEASF. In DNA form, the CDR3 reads TGTAGCGTTGGCGGGGATGGGTATACTGAAGCTTCCTTT.

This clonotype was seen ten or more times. The CDR3 DNA sequence: TGTGCCAGCAGCTTGGCTGGTAGGGCGGTCTATGGCTACACCTTC. It encodes CASSLAGRAVYGYTF. The rearrangement links TRBV5-6 to TRBJ1-2; no clear D gene. Germline V gives CDR1 SGHDT, CDR2 YYEEEE. CDR3 size: 15 residues. V lost 0 bases and J 4 bases, leaving 13 bases between the germline ends.

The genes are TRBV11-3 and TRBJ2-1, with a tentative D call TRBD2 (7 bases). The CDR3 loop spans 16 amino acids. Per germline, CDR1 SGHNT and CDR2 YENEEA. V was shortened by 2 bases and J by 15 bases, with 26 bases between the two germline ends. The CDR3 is CASSLYPTGGRGKLFF. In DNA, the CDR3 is TGTGCCAGCAGCTTATATCCCACGGGGGGCAGGGGTAAGCTGTTCTTC.

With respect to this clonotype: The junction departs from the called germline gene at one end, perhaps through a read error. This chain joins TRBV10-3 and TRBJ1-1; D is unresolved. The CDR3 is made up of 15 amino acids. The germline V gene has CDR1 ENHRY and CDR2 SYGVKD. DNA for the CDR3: TGTACCATCAGTGAAAATGGGCAGGCGGGCACTGAAGTTTTCTTT. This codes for CTISENGQAGTEVFF.